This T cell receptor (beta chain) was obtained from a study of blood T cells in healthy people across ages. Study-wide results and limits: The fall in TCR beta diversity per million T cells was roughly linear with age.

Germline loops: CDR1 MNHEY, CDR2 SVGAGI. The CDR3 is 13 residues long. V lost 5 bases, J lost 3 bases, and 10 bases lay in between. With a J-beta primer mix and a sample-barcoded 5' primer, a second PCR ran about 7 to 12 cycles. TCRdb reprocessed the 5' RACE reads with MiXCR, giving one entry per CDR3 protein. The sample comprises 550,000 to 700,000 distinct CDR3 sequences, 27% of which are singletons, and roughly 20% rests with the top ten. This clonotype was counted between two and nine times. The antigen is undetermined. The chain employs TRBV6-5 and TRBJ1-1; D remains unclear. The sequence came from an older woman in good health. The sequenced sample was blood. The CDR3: CASSLNSYTEAFF. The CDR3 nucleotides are TGTGCCAGCAGTCTGAACAGTTACACTGAAGCTTTCTTT.